This TCR beta chain comes out of a study of shared clonotypes between healthy human individuals. Study-level background: A donor's plate count was three for CD4 naive and three for CD4 memory; CD8 naive had two and CD8 memory one.

Trimming took 4 bases from V and 4 from J, leaving 14 bases between them. This CDR3 has 14 residues. Germline CDR1 and CDR2: SGHDT and YYEEEE. Naive CD8 isolation took CD45RO-negative cells positively selected for CCR7 and excluded terminally differentiated effector memory CD45RA+ cells. Libraries were prepared by immunoSEQ multiplex PCR; TCRdb keeps only in-frame clonotypes and omits some of them. Seen here are more than 550,000 clones, about 91% observed once, and the top ten hold approximately 22%. Study findings and constraints: The authors expected sequencing depth to affect clonotype sharing among donors. Despite large depth, rarefaction showed incomplete sorted-subset sequencing. Sampling included only blood; tissue repertoires likely differ.

A word on this clone: Its antigen is as yet unknown.

The sequenced sample was naive CD8+ T cells sorted from blood. The rearrangement links TRBV5-6 to TRBJ2-5, with a possible D match to TRBD1 (5 bases). This receptor was obtained from a young man in good health. The CDR3 reads CASSQSGPRETQYF. In DNA, the CDR3 is TGTGCCAGCAGCCAGTCAGGGCCCCGAGAGACCCAGTACTTC.